This T cell receptor beta chain was sequenced in a study of CD4 T cells in lung cancer (dated by TCRdb to about 2019). For context, the study as a whole: In the study, blood T cells of NSCLC patients were screened for responses to candidate mutation-encoded neoepitopes, and neoantigen-specific CD4+ T-cell clones and TCRs were isolated. Four patients undergoing curative-intent resections for stage I-III non-small cell lung cancer provided the tumor and non-adjacent lung tissue. Aged 60 to 69 when blood was donated, the resected patients, most of whom were former smokers, had either lung adenocarcinoma or squamous cell carcinoma. Treatments the patients had received before donating blood included platinum chemotherapy, and some of the patients were given nivolumab or pembrolizumab. The frequency of neoantigen-specific clonotypes in tumor resections, non-adjacent lung and cultured T-cell products was followed using TCRB deep sequencing.

On the study overall, not on this receptor specifically: Some responses derived from blood might reflect in vitro priming of naive T cells or cross-reactivity instead of memory responses to the cancer.

Comments on this clone: No cognate antigen has been identified for it. Base-call qualities are not available, and no considerably larger clone is one nucleotide away.

Libraries came from the immunoSEQ multiplex PCR assay. DNA was isolated with Qiagen DNeasy or QIAamp micro DNA kits and TCRB sequenced with the Adaptive Biotechnology human TCRB sequencing kit. Sequencing of TCRB libraries was performed on an Illumina MiSeq. As for the authors' bioinformatics: The kit provider's software was used to analyze TCRB sequence data, and Fisher's exact test was used to test clonotype templates for tumor enrichment. TCRdb retrieved this table from immuneACCESS and kept in-frame rearrangements only. Not all clones are present; in checked studies, unresolved V genes account for under half, and no reason is known for the remainder. V, J and clone size are taken as reported in that table, and D and trimming were inferred from the DNA itself. The sample table contains a few thousand clones; only one count was recorded for 70% to 85% of them. The ten largest clones represent approximately 15% of the sample.

This TCR derives from a man in his sixties with non-small cell lung cancer. Input material: lung tumor tissue.

The CDR3 loop reads CASSLLAGGDLDTQYF. The nucleotide sequence is given as TGTGCCAGCAGCTTGCTAGCGGGAGGGGATCTAGATACGCAGTATTTT. The rearrangement joined TRBV7-9 to TRBJ2-3; 12 of the junction bases match TRBD2. The CDR3 numbers 16 residues from cysteine through phenylalanine. Of all the DNA, just the CDR3 is kept, 48 bases in frame from base 1. Relative to germline, V is missing 3 bases and J is missing 5 bases, with 6 bases of the junction outside any gene match. From a lookup of the germline V gene (reference sequence), CDR1 and CDR2 are SEHNR and FQNEAQ.